The 9 T cell receptor beta chains presented below share a single source sample, sequenced in a study of blood T cells in healthy people across ages. Together with a sample-barcoded 5' primer, a J-beta primer mix was included in a second PCR lasting roughly 6 to 12 cycles. Each CDR3 protein gets one entry after TCRdb re-called the 5' RACE reads with MiXCR. The top ten clones hold roughly 19% of a sample with about 730,000 distinct CDR3 sequences, around 46% of them seen once. The sequencing input was blood. Source of these receptors: a woman aged 55-69 years in good health.

This clonotype was recorded many times. The V and J genes are TRBV4-3 and TRBJ1-6, with unresolved D. CDR3 length: 13 amino acids. Germline loops: CDR1 LGHNA, CDR2 YSLEER. Trimming shortened V by 0 bases and J by 8 bases, and 5 bases separated the two germline ends. The DNA for the CDR3 is TGCGCCAGCAGCCAAGACCGGGATTCACCCCTCCACTTT. Amino acid sequence: CASSQDRDSPLHF.

This clonotype was picked up many times. This chain links TRBV5-1 with TRBJ2-7; the match to TRBD1 covers 7 bases. V lost 4 bases to trimming and J lost 1 base; unmatched junction nucleotides: 11. CDR3 length: 16 residues. The germline gives CDR1 SGHRS, CDR2 YFSETQ. In nucleotides, the CDR3 is TGCGCCAGCAGCCCGAAATACGACAGGGAATCCTACGAGCAGTACTTC. It specifies CASSPKYDRESYEQYF.

Comment on this clonotype: Since a much larger clone is just one base distant, this may be a read error. J is TRBJ2-1 and V is TRBV5-5; D remains ambiguous. Germline-derived CDR1 and CDR2 are SGHKS and YYEKEE (reference sequence). This CDR3 is built from 12 residues. V lost 0 bases to trimming and J lost 12 bases, with 10 bases between them. The CDR3 protein is CASSLGLGSQFF. The CDR3 DNA reads as TGTGCCAGCAGCTTGGGATTGGGCTCGCAGTTCTTC.

This sequence joins TRBV2 and TRBJ2-7; weak D call: TRBD1 (6 bases). The J call could be wrong; TRBJ2-5 is a better fit for the DNA end. CDR3 length: 14 amino acids. The V gene's germline CDR1 is SNHLY and CDR2 FYNNEI. The CDR3 DNA follows: TGTGCCAGTGGGGTGGGGGCTCGGCAAGAGACCCAGTACTTC. Protein: CASGVGARQETQYF.

The chain combines TRBV6-5 with TRBJ1-1; D gene unclear. The germline gives CDR1 MNHEY, CDR2 SVGAGI. The ends were cut back, 6 bases at V and 0 bases at J, with 14 bases in the middle. This CDR3 comprises 15 residues. The CDR3 coding sequence is TGTGCCAGCAGGCCGTGGACGGATATGAACACTGAAGCTTTCTTT. It encodes CASRPWTDMNTEAFF.

The chain employs TRBV12-3 or TRBV12-4 and TRBJ2-6; no firm D call. This CDR3 has 15 amino acids. The V end was cut by 5 bases, the J end by 3 bases, with 11 bases between. The CDR3 sequence: CASSPGEIGANVLTF. The CDR3, as DNA: TGTGCCAGCAGTCCAGGTGAGATTGGGGCCAACGTCCTGACTTTC.

This clonotype showed up just once. The chain joins TRBV9 to TRBJ2-6, with D hard to call. Germline V CDR1 and CDR2: SGDLS, YYNGEE. There are 15 residues in the CDR3. V was shortened by 0 bases and J by 0 bases, with 4 bases between the two germline ends. This CDR3 reads CASSVVGSGANVLTF. The CDR3 coding sequence is TGTGCCAGCAGCGTAGTAGGCTCTGGGGCCAACGTCCTGACTTTC.

Remarks on this clonotype: One base away lies a much larger clone, so this may be a sequencing read error. Lacking the conserved final phenylalanine or tryptophan, this CDR3 likely reflects a read error. This chain uses TRBV20-1 with TRBJ1-5; maybe TRBD1 (6 bases). CDR3 length equals 13 residues. V was clipped by 3 bases and J by 4 bases, with 10 bases between them. The V gene's germline CDR1 is DFQATT and CDR2 SNEGSKA (reference sequence). CDR3 residues: CSAREDSNQPQHV. CDR3 bases: TGCAGTGCTAGGGAGGACAGTAATCAGCCCCAGCATGTT.

This clonotype was counted once. Relative to the germline gene, one junction end is altered; a read error may explain this. The chain is built from TRBV20-1 and TRBJ2-4; 9 bases are a match to TRBD2. Germline V gene data show CDR1 as DFQATT and CDR2 as SNEGSKA (reference sequence). The CDR3 sequence is 15 residues long. CDR3 loop: CSAGPTTGGGGIRYF. In nucleotides, the CDR3 is TGCAGTGCTGGTCCAACTACAGGCGGGGGGGGCATTCGGTACTTC.